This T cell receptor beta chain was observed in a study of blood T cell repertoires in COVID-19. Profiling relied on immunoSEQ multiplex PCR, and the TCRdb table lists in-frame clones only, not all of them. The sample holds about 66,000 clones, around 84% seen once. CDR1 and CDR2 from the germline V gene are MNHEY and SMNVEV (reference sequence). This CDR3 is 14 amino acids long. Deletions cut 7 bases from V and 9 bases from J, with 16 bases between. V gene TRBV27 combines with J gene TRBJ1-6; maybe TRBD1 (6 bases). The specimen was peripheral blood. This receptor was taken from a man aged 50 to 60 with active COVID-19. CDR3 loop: CASTEQGNFSPLHF. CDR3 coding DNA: TGTGCCAGCACTGAACAGGGCAACTTTTCACCCCTCCACTTT.